The 8 T cell receptor beta chains listed next were all sequenced from one sample in a study of OX40 agonist ivuxolimab in advanced cancers. TCRdb keeps only in-frame clones here, not all; method: immunoSEQ multiplex PCR. The sample has about 75,000 clones; 86% are singletons. Sequenced material: CD4+ or CD8+ T cells sorted from blood, taken in a trial of the OX40 agonist ivuxolimab. These TCRs come from an adult with an advanced solid tumor such as melanoma, head and neck, liver or kidney cancer.

The chain couples TRBV5-5 to TRBJ2-1, with 14 bases matching TRBD2. Trimming removed 5 bases from V and 0 bases from J; junction bases left unmatched: 10. Germline V gene sequence: CDR1 SGHKS, CDR2 YYEKEE (reference sequence). The CDR3 is 19 residues long. The CDR3 is CASRKPGLAGANSYNEQFF. Written as DNA, the CDR3 is TGTGCCAGCAGGAAACCGGGACTAGCGGGAGCCAACTCCTACAATGAGCAGTTCTTC. The full variable domain, rest sourced from reference TRBV5-5 and TRBJ2-1, is DAGVTQSPTHLIKTRGQQVTLRCSPISGHKSVSWYQQVLGQGPQFIFQYYEKEERGRGNFPDRFSARQFPNYSSELNVNALLLGDSALYLCASRKPGLAGANSYNEQFFGPGTRLTVL.

The chain has TRBV5-1 and TRBJ2-1, with D tentatively TRBD2 (5 bases). This CDR3 has 13 residues. The germline V and J ends were trimmed by 1 base and 7 bases, with 9 bases remaining between them. Germline values: CDR1 SGHRS, CDR2 YFSETQ. CDR3 region: CASSLIRRNEQFF. The CDR3 coding sequence is TGCGCCAGCAGCTTGATTAGGAGGAATGAGCAGTTCTTC.

This chain joins TRBV20-1 and TRBJ1-5, with D uncertain. The V end was cut by 6 bases, the J end by 0 bases, with 3 bases between. This CDR3 has 11 residues. The germline V gene encodes CDR1 DFQATT and CDR2 SNEGSKA (reference sequence). In DNA, the CDR3 is TGCAGTGCAAGTAGCAATCAGCCCCAGCATTTT. Encoded protein: CSASSNQPQHF.

The rearrangement uses TRBV2 and TRBJ1-1, with D possibly matching TRBD1 (6 bases). Germline V CDR1 and CDR2: SNHLY, FYNNEI. The length of the CDR3 is 14 residues. Trimming shortened V by 4 bases and J by 5 bases, and 14 bases separated the two germline ends. CDR3 sequence reads: CASSAQGSGTEAFF. The CDR3 coding sequence is TGTGCCAGCAGTGCACAGGGATCGGGAACTGAAGCTTTCTTT.

The DNA for the CDR3 is TGTGCCAGCACCCCACAGGGGGCGACCTACGAGCAGTACTTC. Translation: CASTPQGATYEQYF. This sequence joins TRBV6-5 and TRBJ2-7; TRBD1 aligns across 9 bases. The ends lost 7 bases at V and 2 bases at J; junction bases unmatched: 6. The germline V gene encodes CDR1 MNHEY and CDR2 SVGAGI. The CDR3 extends over 14 amino acids.

The chain uses TRBV28 and TRBJ2-1, with TRBD1 identical over 9 bases. CDR3 length equals 15 residues. V trimming: 5 bases; J trimming: 7 bases; junction bases outside the gene matches: 9. Germline lookup yields CDR1 MDHEN and CDR2 SYDVKM. This CDR3 is CASSLRTGVGNEQFF. DNA for the CDR3: TGTGCCAGCAGTCTACGGACAGGGGTTGGTAATGAGCAGTTCTTC.

The gene calls are TRBV7-2 and TRBJ1-5; tentative D call: TRBD1 (5 bases). V dropped 5 bases and J dropped 1 base, with 9 bases sitting between them. Germline V gives CDR1 SGHTA, CDR2 FQGNSA. The CDR3 covers 14 residues. In nucleotides, the CDR3 is TGTGCCAGCAGCGCTGACAGAAGCAATCAGCCCCAGCATTTT. Translation gives CASSADRSNQPQHF.

This chain connects TRBV2 to TRBJ1-1; D gene ambiguous. This CDR3 region has 13 residues. V dropped 2 bases and J dropped 4 bases, with 8 bases sitting between them. Germline CDR1 SNHLY, CDR2 FYNNEI. CDR3 amino acids: CASSEQAGTEAFF. As DNA, the CDR3 is TGTGCCAGCAGTGAACAGGCAGGCACTGAAGCTTTCTTT.